This TCR beta chain was observed in a study of blood T cells in healthy people across ages. Turning to this clonotype: Its specificity is unknown.

A second PCR of 7 to 11 cycles used a sample-barcoded 5' primer and a J-beta primer mix. Tagging of each cDNA molecule was performed by a template-switch adaptor with 12 random nucleotides. Each CDR3 protein is one row after TCRdb ran MiXCR on the 5' RACE reads. The sample has around 620,000 distinct CDR3 sequences, 25% to 30% seen once; the top ten hold under 20%. Germline CDR1 KGHSH, CDR2 LQKENI. The CDR3 sequence is 12 residues long. Regarding the study as a whole: The study could not conclusively compare naive and antigen-experienced cells, given its unsorted PBMCs. In the absence of known donor CMV status, changes in expanded clonotypes were possibly confounded. It was the long-lived donors that had more naive CD4+ cells and higher diversity than aged donors.

This chain uses TRBV18 with TRBJ2-5; 9 bases fit TRBD1. The end of the DNA fits TRBJ2-7 better, so the J call may be wrong. Sequencing was performed on blood. The origin of this receptor is a woman in her 70s in good health. CDR3 nucleotide sequence: TGTGCCAGCGCCACAGGGGGCAACGAGCAGTACTTC. Translation gives CASATGGNEQYF.